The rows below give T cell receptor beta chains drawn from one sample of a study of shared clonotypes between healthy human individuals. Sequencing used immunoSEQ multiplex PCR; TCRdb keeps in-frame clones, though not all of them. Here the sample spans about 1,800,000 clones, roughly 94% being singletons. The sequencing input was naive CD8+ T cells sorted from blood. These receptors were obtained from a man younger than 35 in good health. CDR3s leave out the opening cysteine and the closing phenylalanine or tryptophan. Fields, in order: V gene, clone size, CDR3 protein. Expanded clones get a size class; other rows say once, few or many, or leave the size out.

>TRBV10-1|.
ASTGMAGELF
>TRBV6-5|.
ASSYSTGHQPQH
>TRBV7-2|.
ASSLVGAGETQY
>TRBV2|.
ASSGQETQY
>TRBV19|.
ASSQPAWTGDIYEQY
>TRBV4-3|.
ASSQGLAGGPYEQY
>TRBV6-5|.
ASSYKPPPGWTEAF
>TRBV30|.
AWGDQPDDQPQH
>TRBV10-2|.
ASTPGGENTEAF
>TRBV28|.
ASSLTGVDTQY
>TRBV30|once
AWSWGPGDTQY
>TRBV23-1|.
ARNPGDNEQF
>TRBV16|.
ASSQSTIEGYT
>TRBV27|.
ASSRANGELF
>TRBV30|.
AWRGLSYQETQY
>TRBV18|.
ASSPRELTDTQY
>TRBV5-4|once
ASRMWGNTEAF
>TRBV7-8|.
ASSLVSAGLAEQF
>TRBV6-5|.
ASSYSPGPGELF
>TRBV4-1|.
ASSPQGLAGRTDTQY
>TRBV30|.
AWNREGETQY
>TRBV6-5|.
ASRTGGTGELF
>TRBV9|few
ASSVGGEDTQY
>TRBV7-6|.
ASSLADWTSGGYEQY
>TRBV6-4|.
ASSDFWAGGSGEQF
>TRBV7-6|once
ASSEGTARETQY
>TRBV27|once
ASSGQGGTEAF
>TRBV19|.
ASIPGLGGPQH
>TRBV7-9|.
ASSLYRGVEDTQY
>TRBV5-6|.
ASSPPGGNSPLH
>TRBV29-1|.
SVSKNTGELF
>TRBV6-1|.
ASNPGRRSYEQY
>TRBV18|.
ASSPWTEEETQY
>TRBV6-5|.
ASSYSGAGAYNEQF
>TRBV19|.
ASSIDPTQGGSPLH
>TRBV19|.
ASSIVAKNIQY
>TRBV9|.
ASSEPRTGRNTGELF
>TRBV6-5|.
ASSLGAEDYGYT
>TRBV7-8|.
ASSTGGSYEQY
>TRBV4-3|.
ASSQESTQGMNTGELF
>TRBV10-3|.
AIRGPTGPQH
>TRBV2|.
ASRATNSPEQF
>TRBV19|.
ASSEPDRMQYEQY
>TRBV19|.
ASNGDTGELF
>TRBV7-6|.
ASSPTLPGDNEQF
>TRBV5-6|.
ASSLDYGNTIY
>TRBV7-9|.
ASSPPGQGYGYT
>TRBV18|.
ASSPGGPLANVLT
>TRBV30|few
AWSVGETQY
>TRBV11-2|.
ASSFGIPTDTQY
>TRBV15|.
ATSREGLLGNQPQH
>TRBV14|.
ASSQEQTGLYGYT